Below are 10 T cell receptor beta chains sequenced from a single sample in a study of shared clonotypes between healthy human individuals. Sequenced by immunoSEQ multiplex PCR; TCRdb stores in-frame clones only, minus some. The sample has over 850,000 clones; around 78% are singletons. Sequenced: memory CD4+ T cells from PBMCs. Subset defined: CD45RA-negative fraction. The source is a man in his late teens or twenties in good health. Some clones in this sample may be carry-over from other donors' samples.

A remark on this clone: Other DNA variants within this sample encode the same CDR3. In nucleotides, the CDR3 is TGTGCCAGCAGCTTAGTGGGGTCAGATACGCAGTATTTT. It specifies CASSLVGSDTQYF. J is TRBJ2-3 and V is TRBV7-2; no clear D gene. Germline values: CDR1 SGHTA, CDR2 FQGNSA. Trimming pared 1 base from V and 4 bases from J, leaving 6 bases between. This CDR3 is built from 13 residues.

With regard to this clone: This clone may be a read error of a much larger clone one base away. The chain combines TRBV9 with TRBJ2-7; TRBD1 matches 7 bases. Germline V CDR1 and CDR2: SGDLS, YYNGEE. The CDR3 covers 13 residues. Trimming cost V 4 bases and J 2 bases; bases outside gene matches: 3. The DNA of the CDR3 is TGTGCCAGCAGCCGGGACAGCGCCTACGAGCAGTACTTC. Amino acids: CASSRDSAYEQYF.

The chain couples TRBV4-1 to TRBJ1-6; 8 bases align to TRBD1. V was pared by 3 bases and J by 7 bases, with 8 bases of the junction left unmatched. The CDR3 has 16 residues. From germline, CDR1 is MGHRA and CDR2 YSYEKL. CDR3 amino acids: CASSQVQGAVNSPLHF. CDR3 DNA sequence: TGCGCCAGCAGCCAGGTTCAGGGGGCGGTAAATTCACCCCTCCACTTT.

The rearrangement uses TRBV15 and TRBJ2-5, with D possibly TRBD2 on 5 matching bases. V lost 0 bases and J lost 4, with 18 bases in between. The CDR3 is made up of 17 amino acids. Germline CDR1 is LNHNV and CDR2 is YYDKDF (reference sequence). The CDR3 DNA reads as TGTGCCACCAGCAGAGATAAACGAGGGTCAACCGGAGAGACCCAGTACTTC. Encoded protein: CATSRDKRGSTGETQYF.

The V gene is TRBV10-3, the J gene TRBJ2-1; 7 bases fit TRBD2. The CDR3 length is 16 residues. From germline, CDR1 is ENHRY and CDR2 SYGVKD. The V gene end was trimmed by 3 bases and the J gene end by 4 bases; junction bases not matched to a gene: 9. The CDR3 sequence: CAISDLRASGYNEQFF. CDR3 nucleotides: TGTGCCATCAGTGATCTCCGGGCTAGCGGATACAATGAGCAGTTCTTC.

The chain links TRBV12-5 to TRBJ2-4; 7 positions agree with TRBD1. With 0 bases clipped from V and 2 bases from J, the junction kept 7 bases outside the gene matches. This CDR3 contains 17 residues. Germline CDR1 and CDR2: LGHNT and FRNRAP. CDR3 coding DNA: TGTGCTAGTGGTTTGGTCCTTCAGGGACAGTCCAAAAACATTCAGTACTTC. It encodes CASGLVLQGQSKNIQYF.

The V gene is TRBV5-1, the J gene TRBJ1-1, with a possible D match to TRBD1 (5 bases). The germline V and J ends were trimmed by 1 base and 5 bases, with 12 bases remaining between them. The CDR3 spans 14 residues. Germline V gene sequence: CDR1 SGHRS, CDR2 YFSETQ. The CDR3 here is CASSLTPGGTEAFF. Here the CDR3 DNA reads TGCGCCAGCAGCTTGACCCCGGGGGGGACTGAAGCTTTCTTT.

This clone occurred many times. This chain joins TRBV7-9 and TRBJ1-3; 8 bases line up with TRBD1. CDR3 length: 16 residues. The junction had 10 bases not matched to a gene; V was cut back by 6 bases and J by 3 bases. CDR1 SEHNR and CDR2 FQNEAQ come from the germline V gene (reference sequence). The CDR3 nucleotides read TGTGCCAGCAGTCCCCGGCAGGGGGCTATTGGAAACACCATATATTTT. It codes for CASSPRQGAIGNTIYF. The full variable domain, with the rest looked up from reference TRBV7-9 and TRBJ1-3, is DTGVSQNPRHKITKRGQNVTFRCDPISEHNRLYWYRQTLGQGPEFLTYFQNEAQLEKSRLLSDRFSAERPKGSFSTLEIQRTEQGDSAMYLCASSPRQGAIGNTIYFGEGSWLTVV.

The CDR3 DNA sequence: TGTGCCAAAACCCCGGCAGGGGCTTTGGGGCCCCAGCATTTT. Its translation: CAKTPAGALGPQHF. The chain uses TRBV7-8 and TRBJ1-5, with D perhaps matching TRBD1 (6 bases). Trimming took off 10 bases at V and 9 bases at J, with 22 bases between the two ends. This CDR3 is 14 amino acids long. The germline CDR1 and CDR2 sequences are SGHVS and FQNEAQ.

This clone was counted only a few times. This chain links TRBV28 with TRBJ2-1; 9 bases line up with TRBD2. The J segment lost 6 bases and the V segment lost 6 bases, leaving 3 bases of the junction unmatched. Germline assignment: CDR1 MDHEN and CDR2 SYDVKM. The CDR3 totals 13 residues. CDR3 loop: CASRPAGGNEQFF. Written as DNA, the CDR3 is TGTGCCAGCAGGCCAGCGGGAGGCAATGAGCAGTTCTTC.